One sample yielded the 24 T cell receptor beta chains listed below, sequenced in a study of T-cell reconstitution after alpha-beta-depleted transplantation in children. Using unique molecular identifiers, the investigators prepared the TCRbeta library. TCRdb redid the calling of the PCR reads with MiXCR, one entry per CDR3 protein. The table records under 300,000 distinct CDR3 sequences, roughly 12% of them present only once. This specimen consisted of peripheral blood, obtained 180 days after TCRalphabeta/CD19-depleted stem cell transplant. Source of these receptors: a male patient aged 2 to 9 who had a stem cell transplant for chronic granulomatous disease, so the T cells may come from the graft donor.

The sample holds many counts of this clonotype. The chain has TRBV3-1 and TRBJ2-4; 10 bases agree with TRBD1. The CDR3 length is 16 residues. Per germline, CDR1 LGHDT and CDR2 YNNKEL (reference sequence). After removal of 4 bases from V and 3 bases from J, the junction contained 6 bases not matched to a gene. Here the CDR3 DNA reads TGTGCCAGCAGCCCGCGGACAGGGGGTGTCAAAAACATTCAGTACTTC. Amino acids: CASSPRTGGVKNIQYF.

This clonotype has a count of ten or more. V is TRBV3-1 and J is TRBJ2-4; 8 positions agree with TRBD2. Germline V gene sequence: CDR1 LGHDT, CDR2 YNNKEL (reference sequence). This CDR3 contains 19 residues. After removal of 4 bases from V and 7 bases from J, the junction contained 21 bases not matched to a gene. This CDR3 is CASSPTPRASGSPRNIQYF. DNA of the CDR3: TGTGCCAGCAGCCCCACCCCCAGGGCCAGCGGGAGTCCTAGGAACATTCAGTACTTC.

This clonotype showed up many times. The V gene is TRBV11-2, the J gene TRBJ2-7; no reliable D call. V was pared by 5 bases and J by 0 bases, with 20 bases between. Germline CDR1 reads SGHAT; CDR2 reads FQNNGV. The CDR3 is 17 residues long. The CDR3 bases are TGTGCCAGCAGCCCCCTAATGTTGCGTCGCAGCTCCTACGAGCAGTACTTC. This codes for CASSPLMLRRSSYEQYF.

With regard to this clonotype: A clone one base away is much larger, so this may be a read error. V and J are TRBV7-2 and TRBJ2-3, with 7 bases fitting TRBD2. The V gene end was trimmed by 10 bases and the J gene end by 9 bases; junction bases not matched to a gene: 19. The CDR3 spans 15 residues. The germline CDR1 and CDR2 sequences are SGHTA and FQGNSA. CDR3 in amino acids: CANSPPGLNRLTQYF. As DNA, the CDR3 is TGTGCCAACAGTCCCCCGGGACTAAATAGGTTAACGCAGTATTTT.

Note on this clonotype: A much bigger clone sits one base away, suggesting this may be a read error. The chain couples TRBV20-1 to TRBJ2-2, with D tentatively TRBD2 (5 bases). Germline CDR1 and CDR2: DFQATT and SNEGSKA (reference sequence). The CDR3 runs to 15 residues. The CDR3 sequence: CCARFPGTNTGELFF. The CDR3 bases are TGCTGTGCTAGATTCCCGGGAACGAACACCGGGGAGCTGTTTTTT.

This CDR3 reads CSVEAGGRNEQFF. DNA for the CDR3: TGCAGCGTTGAAGCGGGAGGGCGGAATGAGCAGTTCTTC. J is TRBJ2-1 and V is TRBV29-1; 8 nucleotides match TRBD2. After removal of 1 base from V and 7 bases from J, the junction contained 3 bases not matched to a gene. The germline V gene encodes CDR1 SQVTM and CDR2 ANQGSEA. The CDR3 runs 13 residues.

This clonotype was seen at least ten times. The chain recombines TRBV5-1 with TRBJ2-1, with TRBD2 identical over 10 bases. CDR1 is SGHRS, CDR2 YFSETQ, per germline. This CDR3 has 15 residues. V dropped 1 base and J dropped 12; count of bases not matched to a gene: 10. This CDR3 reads CASSLTASGSRRQFF. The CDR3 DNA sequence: TGCGCCAGCAGCTTGACGGCTAGCGGGAGCAGGAGGCAGTTCTTC.

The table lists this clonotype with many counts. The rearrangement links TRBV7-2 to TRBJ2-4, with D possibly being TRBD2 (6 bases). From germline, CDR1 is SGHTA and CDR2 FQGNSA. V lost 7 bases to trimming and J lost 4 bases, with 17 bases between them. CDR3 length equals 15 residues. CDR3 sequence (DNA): TGTGCCAGCATGTCCCCGGGACTCCAGAAAAACATTCAGTACTTC. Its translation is CASMSPGLQKNIQYF.

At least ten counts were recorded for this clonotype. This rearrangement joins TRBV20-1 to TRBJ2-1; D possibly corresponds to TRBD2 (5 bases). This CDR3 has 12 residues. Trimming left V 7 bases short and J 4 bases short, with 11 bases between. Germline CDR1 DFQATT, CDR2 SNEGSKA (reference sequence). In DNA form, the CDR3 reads TGCAGTGGTATTAGCGAATACAATGAGCAGTTCTTC. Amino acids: CSGISEYNEQFF.

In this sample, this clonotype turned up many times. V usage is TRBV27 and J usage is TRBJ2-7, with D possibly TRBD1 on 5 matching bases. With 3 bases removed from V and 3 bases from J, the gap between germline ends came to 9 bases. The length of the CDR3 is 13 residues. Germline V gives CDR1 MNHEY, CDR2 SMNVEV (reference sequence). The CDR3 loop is CASSFGRDYEQYF. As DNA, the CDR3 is TGTGCCAGCAGTTTTGGCAGGGACTACGAGCAGTACTTC.

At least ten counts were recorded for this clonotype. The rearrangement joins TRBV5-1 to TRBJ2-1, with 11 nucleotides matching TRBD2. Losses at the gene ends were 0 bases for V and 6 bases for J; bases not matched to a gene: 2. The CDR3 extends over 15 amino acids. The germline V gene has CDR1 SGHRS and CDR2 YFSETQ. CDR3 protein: CASSLVSGRANEQFF. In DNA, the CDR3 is TGCGCCAGCAGCTTGGTTAGCGGGAGGGCCAATGAGCAGTTCTTC.

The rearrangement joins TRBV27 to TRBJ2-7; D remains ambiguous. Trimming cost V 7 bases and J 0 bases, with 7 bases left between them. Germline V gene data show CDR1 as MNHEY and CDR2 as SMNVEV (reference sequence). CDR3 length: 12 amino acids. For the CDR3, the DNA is TGTGCCAGCACCAGGAGCTCCTACGAGCAGTACTTC. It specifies CASTRSSYEQYF.

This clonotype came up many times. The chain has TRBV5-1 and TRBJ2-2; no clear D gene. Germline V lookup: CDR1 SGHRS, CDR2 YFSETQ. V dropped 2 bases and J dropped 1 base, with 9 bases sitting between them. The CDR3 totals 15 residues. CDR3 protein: CASSLSSWNTGELFF. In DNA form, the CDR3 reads TGCGCCAGCAGCTTATCGAGCTGGAACACCGGGGAGCTGTTTTTT. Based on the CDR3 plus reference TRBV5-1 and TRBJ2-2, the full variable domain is KAGVTQTPRYLIKTRGQQVTLSCSPISGHRSVSWYQQTPGQGLQFLFEYFSETQRNKGNFPGRFSGRQFSNSRSEMNVSTLELGDSALYLCASSLSSWNTGELFFGEGSRLTVL.

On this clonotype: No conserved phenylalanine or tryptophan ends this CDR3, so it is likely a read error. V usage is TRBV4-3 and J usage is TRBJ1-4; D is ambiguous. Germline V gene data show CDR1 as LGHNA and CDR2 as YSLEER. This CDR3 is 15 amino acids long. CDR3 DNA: TGCGACAGCAGCCAAGATGGAAGGGTTAATGAAAAACTGTTTATT. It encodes CDSSQDGRVNEKLFI.

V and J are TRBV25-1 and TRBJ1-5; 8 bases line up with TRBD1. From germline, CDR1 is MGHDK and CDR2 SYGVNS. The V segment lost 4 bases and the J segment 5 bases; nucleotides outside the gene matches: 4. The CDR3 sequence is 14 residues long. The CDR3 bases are TGTGCCAGCAGTGCTCAGGGGGCCTATCAGCCCCAGCATTTT. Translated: CASSAQGAYQPQHF.

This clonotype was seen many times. The CDR3 sequence: CASSSRDRGLWETQYF. The CDR3 nucleotides read TGTGCCAGCAGCTCCCGGGACAGGGGGCTTTGGGAGACCCAGTACTTC. This rearrangement joins TRBV7-2 to TRBJ2-5, with 12 bases matching TRBD1. The CDR3 extends over 16 amino acids. Trimming at V came to 4 bases and at J to 5 bases, leaving 8 bases not matched to a gene. Per the germline V gene, CDR1 is SGHTA and CDR2 is FQGNSA.

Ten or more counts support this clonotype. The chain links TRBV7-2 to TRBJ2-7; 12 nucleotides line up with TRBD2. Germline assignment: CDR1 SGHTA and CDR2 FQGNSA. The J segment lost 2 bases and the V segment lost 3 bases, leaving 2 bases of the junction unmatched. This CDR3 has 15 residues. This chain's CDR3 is CASSLGLAGAYEQYF. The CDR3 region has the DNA TGTGCCAGCAGCTTGGGACTAGCGGGCGCCTACGAGCAGTACTTC.

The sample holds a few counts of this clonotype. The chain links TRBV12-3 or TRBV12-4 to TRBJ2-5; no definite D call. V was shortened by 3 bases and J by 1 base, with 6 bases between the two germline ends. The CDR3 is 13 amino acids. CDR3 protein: CASSLFSQETQYF. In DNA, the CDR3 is TGTGCCAGCAGTTTGTTTAGCCAAGAGACCCAGTACTTC.

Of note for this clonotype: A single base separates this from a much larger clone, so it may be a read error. The CDR3 DNA reads as TGTGCCAGCTCATCGACGGGGGGTGTAGTGGGGTACTTC. Residues: CASSSTGGVVGYF. The chain couples TRBV18 to TRBJ2-4; TRBD2 agrees at 7 bases. The CDR3 extends over 13 amino acids. With 5 bases clipped from V and 15 bases from J, the junction kept 13 bases outside the gene matches. Germline V gives CDR1 KGHSH, CDR2 LQKENI.

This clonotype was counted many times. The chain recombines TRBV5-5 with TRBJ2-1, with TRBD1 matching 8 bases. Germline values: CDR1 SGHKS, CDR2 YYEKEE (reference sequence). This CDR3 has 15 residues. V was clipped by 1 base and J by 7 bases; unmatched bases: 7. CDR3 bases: TGTGCCAGCAGCTTGCTTCCAGGGGGCGAAAATGAGCAGTTCTTC. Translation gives CASSLLPGGENEQFF.

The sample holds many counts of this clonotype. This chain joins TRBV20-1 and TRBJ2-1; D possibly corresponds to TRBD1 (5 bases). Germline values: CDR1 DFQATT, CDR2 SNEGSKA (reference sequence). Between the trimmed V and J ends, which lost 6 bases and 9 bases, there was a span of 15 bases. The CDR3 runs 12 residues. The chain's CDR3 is CSASARVGEQFF. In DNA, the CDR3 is TGCAGTGCCTCCGCCAGGGTGGGTGAGCAGTTCTTC.

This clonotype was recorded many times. The CDR3 nucleotides are TGTGCCAGCTCACCACCGTCCGGGCTGCCCCAGCATTTT. Amino acids: CASSPPSGLPQHF. This chain joins TRBV18 and TRBJ1-5; no definite D call. This CDR3 region has 13 residues. The germline CDR1 and CDR2 sequences are KGHSH and LQKENI. V shed 0 bases and J shed 9 bases, with 9 bases lying between them.

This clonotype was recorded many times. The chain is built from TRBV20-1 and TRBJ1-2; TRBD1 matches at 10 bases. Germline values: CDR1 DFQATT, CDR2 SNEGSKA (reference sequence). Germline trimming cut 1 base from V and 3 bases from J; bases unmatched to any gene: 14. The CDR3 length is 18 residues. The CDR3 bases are TGCAGTGCTAGAGGAACCCGGGACAGGGGCACCCGCGACTATGGCTACACCTTC. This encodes CSARGTRDRGTRDYGYTF.

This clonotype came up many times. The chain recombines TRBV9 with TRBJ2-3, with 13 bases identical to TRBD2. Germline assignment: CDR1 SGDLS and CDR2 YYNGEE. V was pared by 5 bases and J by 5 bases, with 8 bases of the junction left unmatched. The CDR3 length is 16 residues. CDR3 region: CASRGGLAGIEDTQYF. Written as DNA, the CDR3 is TGTGCCAGCAGGGGGGGACTAGCGGGAATAGAAGATACGCAGTATTTT.